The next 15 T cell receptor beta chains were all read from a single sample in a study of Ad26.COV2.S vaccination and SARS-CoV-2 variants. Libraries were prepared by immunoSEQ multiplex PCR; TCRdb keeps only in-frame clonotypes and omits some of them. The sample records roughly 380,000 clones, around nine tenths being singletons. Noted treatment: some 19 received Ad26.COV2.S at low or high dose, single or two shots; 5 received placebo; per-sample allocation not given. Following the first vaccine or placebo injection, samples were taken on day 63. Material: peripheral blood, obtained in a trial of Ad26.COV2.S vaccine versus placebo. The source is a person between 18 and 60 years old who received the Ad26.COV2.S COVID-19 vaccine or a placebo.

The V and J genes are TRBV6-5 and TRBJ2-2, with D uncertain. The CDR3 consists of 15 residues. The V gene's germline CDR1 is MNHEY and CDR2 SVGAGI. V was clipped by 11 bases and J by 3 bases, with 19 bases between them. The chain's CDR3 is CAASTTAFHTGELFF. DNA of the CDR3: TGTGCCGCCTCCACCACAGCTTTCCACACCGGGGAGCTGTTTTTT.

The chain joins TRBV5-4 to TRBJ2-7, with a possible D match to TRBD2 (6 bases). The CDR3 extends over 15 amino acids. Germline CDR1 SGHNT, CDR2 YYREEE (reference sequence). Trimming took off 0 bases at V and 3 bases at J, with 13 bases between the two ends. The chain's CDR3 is CASSLGFGEVYEQYF. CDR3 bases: TGTGCCAGCAGCTTGGGTTTCGGGGAGGTCTACGAGCAGTACTTC.

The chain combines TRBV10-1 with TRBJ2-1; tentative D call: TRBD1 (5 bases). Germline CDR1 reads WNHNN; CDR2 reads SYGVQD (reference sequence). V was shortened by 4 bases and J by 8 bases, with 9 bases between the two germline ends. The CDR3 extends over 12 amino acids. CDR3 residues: CASSGTSDEQFF. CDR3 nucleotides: TGCGCCAGCAGTGGGACAAGCGATGAGCAGTTCTTC.

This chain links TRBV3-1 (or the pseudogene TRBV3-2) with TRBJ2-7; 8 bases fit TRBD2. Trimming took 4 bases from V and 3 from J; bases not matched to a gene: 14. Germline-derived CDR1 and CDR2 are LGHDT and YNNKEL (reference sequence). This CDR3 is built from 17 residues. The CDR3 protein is CASSPGRWRGADYEQYF. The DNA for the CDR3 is TGTGCCAGCAGCCCGGGGAGGTGGCGGGGGGCCGACTACGAGCAGTACTTC.

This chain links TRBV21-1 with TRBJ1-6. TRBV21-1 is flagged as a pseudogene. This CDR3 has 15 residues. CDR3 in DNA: TGTGCCAGCAGCAAAGATCAGGACGATAATTCACCCCTCCACTTT. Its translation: CASSKDQDDNSPLHF.

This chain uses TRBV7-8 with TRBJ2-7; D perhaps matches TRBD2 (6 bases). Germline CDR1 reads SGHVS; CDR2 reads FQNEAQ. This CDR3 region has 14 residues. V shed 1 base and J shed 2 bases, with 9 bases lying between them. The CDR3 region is CASSLGGLTYEQYF. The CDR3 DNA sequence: TGTGCCAGCAGCTTAGGAGGACTAACCTACGAGCAGTACTTC.

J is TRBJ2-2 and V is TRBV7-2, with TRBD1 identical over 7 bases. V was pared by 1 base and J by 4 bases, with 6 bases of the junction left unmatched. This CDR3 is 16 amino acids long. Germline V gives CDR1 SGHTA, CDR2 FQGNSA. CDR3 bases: TGTGCCAGCAGCTTAGTTCTACAGGGGAGCACCGGGGAGCTGTTTTTT. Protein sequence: CASSLVLQGSTGELFF.

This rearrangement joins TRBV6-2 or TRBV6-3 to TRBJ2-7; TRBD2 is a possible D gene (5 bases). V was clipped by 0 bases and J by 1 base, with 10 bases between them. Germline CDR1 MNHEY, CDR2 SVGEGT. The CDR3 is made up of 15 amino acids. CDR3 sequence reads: CASSYSLRGSYEQYF. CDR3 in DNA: TGTGCCAGCAGTTACTCGTTACGGGGTTCCTACGAGCAGTACTTC.

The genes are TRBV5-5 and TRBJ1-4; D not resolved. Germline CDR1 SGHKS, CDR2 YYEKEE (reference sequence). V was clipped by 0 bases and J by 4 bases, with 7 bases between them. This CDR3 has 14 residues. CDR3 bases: TGTGCCAGCAGCTTGGTTGTATTTAATGAAAAACTGTTTTTT. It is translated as CASSLVVFNEKLFF.

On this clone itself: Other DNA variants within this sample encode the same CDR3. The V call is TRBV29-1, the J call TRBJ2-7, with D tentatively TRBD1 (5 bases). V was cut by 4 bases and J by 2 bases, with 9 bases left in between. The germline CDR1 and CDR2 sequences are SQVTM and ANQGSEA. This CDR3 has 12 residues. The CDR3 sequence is CSVGGRAYEQYF. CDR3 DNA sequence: TGCAGCGTTGGAGGCAGGGCCTACGAGCAGTACTTC.

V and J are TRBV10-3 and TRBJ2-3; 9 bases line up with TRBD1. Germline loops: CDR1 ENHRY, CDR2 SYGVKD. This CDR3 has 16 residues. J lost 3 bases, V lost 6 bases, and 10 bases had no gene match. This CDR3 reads CAIRDKTGQGTDTQYF. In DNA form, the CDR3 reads TGTGCCATCAGAGACAAAACCGGACAGGGGACAGATACGCAGTATTTT.

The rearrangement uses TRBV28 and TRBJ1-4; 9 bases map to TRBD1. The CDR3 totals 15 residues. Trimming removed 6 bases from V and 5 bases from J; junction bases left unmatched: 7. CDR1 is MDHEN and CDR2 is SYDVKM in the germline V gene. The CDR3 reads CASRSPGTGNEKLFF. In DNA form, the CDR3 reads TGTGCCAGCAGGTCTCCCGGGACAGGGAATGAAAAACTGTTTTTT.

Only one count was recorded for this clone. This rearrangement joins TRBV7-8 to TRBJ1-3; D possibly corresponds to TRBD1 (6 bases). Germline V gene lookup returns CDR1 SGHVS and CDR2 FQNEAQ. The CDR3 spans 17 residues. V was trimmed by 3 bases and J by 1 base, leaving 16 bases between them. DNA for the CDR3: TGTGCCAGCAGCTTTCGGCATGGCAGGGGATCTGGAAACACCATATATTTT. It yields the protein CASSFRHGRGSGNTIYF.

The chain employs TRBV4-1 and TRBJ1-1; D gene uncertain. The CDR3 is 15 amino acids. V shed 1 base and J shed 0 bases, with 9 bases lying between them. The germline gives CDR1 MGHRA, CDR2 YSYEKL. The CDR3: CASSQGRVMNTEAFF. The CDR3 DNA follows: TGCGCCAGCAGCCAAGGTCGGGTCATGAACACTGAAGCTTTCTTT.

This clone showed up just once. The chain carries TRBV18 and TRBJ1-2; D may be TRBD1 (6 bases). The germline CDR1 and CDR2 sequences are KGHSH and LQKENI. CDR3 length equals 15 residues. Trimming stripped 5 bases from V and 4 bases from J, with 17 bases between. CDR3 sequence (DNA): TGTGCCAGCTCAACGGCAGGGGATACTGGCTATGGCTACACCTTC. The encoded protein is CASSTAGDTGYGYTF.